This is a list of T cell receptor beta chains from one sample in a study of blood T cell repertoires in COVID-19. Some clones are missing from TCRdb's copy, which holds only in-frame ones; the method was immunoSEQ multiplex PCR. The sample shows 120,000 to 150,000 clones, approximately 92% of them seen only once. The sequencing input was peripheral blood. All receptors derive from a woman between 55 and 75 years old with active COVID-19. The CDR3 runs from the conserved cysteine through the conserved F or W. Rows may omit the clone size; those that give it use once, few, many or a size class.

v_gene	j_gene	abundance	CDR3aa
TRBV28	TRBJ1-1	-	CASTPTGNTEAFF
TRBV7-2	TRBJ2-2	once	CASSLGRLAGGSTGELFF
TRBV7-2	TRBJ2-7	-	CASSLALPGLAGLEQYF
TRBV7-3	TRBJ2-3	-	CASSLRGTSTDTQYF
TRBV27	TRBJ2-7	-	CASTQAGQLYEQYF
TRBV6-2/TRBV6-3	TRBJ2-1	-	CASSSRTGSSYNEQFF
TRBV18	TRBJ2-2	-	CASSPLLNTGELFF
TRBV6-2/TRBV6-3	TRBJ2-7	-	CASSYSYRGSYEQYF
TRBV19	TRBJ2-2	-	CASRLTGGLTGELFF
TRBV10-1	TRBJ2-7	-	CASTTSGTYEQYF
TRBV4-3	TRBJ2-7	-	CASSQGPKWGGKSSYEQYF
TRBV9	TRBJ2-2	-	CASSVGLVNTGELFF
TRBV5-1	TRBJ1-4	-	CASSFARSRSNEKLFF
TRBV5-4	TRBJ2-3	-	CASSSTGGHTDTQYF
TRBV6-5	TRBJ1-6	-	CASSYSPRAYNSPLHF
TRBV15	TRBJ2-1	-	CATSRDPGLAGTEQFF
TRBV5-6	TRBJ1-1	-	CASSLDRQGESSRTEAFF
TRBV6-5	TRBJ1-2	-	CASSGWTDYGYTF
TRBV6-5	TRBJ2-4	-	CASSYSGGRNIQYF
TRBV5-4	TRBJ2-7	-	CASSLGQGANYEQYF
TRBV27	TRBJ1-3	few	CASRTGQAGNTIYF
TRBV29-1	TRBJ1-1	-	CSVGMRTEAFF
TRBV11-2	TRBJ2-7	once	CASSFFNVAGGSYEQYF
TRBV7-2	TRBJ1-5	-	CASSLKSGLGPQHF
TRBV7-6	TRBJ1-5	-	CASSLLGNGQPQHF
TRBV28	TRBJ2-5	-	CASSPRVMETQYF
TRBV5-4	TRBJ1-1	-	CASSLSGFSMNTEAFF
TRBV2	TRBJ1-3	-	CASSGQGALGNTIYF
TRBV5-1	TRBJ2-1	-	CASSFDRGPYNEQFF
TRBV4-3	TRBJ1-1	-	CASSQDQRDTEAFF
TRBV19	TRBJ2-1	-	CASSRVGAGGHNEQFF
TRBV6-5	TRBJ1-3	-	CASSYEPTGSGNTIYF
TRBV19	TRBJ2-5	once	CASSSRTGDQETQYF
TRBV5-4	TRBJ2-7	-	CASSSLAGGIDEQYF
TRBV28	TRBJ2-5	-	CASSLFPGRGGETQYF
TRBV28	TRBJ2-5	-	CASSPQSHQETQYF
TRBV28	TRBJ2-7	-	CASTSSRTYEQYF
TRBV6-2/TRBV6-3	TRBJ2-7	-	CASSYGSGSAYEQYF
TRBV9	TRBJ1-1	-	CASSPKRGQGPNTEAFF
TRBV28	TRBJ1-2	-	CASSLSGQFYGYTF
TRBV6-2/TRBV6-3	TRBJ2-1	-	CASSYLGLAGVLYNEQFF
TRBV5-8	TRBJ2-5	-	CASCWQNQETQYF
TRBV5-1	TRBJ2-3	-	CASSLAAVGGTDTQYF
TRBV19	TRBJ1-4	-	CASSILPGSSSEKLFF
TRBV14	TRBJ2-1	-	CASSGLVMDEQFF
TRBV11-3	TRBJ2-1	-	CASSLDGTSYNEQFF
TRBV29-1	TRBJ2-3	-	CSVDRGGGSSTDTQYF
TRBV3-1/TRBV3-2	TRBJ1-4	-	CASSQARRGRGEKLFF
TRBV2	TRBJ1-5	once	CASNVVRGSNQPQHF
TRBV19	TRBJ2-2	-	CASLRTSGSVTGELFF
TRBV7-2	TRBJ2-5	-	CASSSGLVETQYF
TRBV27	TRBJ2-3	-	CASSLLHGALDTQYF
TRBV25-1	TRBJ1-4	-	CASSARALQEEKLFF
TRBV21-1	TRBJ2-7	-	CASSKVRASGSIATYEQYF